Below, 4 T cell receptor beta chains from the same sample are listed, as sequenced in a study of CD8+ T cells in alopecia areata. The sequencing template was cDNA reverse transcribed from extracted RNA. Method: immunoSEQ multiplex PCR; TCRdb's copy keeps in-frame clones and lacks some. The table lists 200,000 to 250,000 clones, around 62% of them singletons. This sample comprised CD4+ T cells sorted from blood, obtained at week 0. The receptors derive from a human donor with alopecia areata.

This clone has a single count. This chain connects TRBV30 to TRBJ1-3, with a possible D match to TRBD1 (5 bases). The CDR3 has 15 amino acids. Germline CDR1 reads GTSNPN; CDR2 reads SVGIG (reference sequence). Trimming stripped 4 bases from V and 0 bases from J, with 13 bases between. The CDR3 region is CAWTTGPNSGNTIYF. In DNA, the CDR3 is TGTGCCTGGACCACGGGACCGAACTCTGGAAACACCATATATTTT. Full variable domain (outside the CDR3, taken from reference TRBV30 and TRBJ1-3): SQTIHQWPATLVQPVGSPLSLECTVEGTSNPNLYWYRQAAGRGLQLLFYSVGIGQISSEVPQNLSASRPQDRQFILSSKKLLLSDSGFYLCAWTTGPNSGNTIYFGEGSWLTVV.

This chain connects TRBV6-5 to TRBJ1-2; D unresolved. Per the germline V gene, CDR1 is MNHEY and CDR2 is SVGAGI. V lost 0 bases, J lost 5 bases, and 7 bases lay in between. The CDR3 contains 13 residues. The CDR3 reads CASSYSMFYGYTF. The CDR3 DNA sequence: TGTGCCAGCAGTTACTCGATGTTTTATGGCTACACCTTC.

The chain links TRBV28 to TRBJ2-1, with TRBD2 as a possible D gene (6 bases). The V gene's germline CDR1 is MDHEN and CDR2 SYDVKM. Trimming took 5 bases from V and 12 from J, leaving 20 bases between them. This CDR3 comprises 14 residues. The CDR3 DNA reads TGTGCCAGCAGTGGGGAGGCCGCTTTGGAGGGGCAGTTCTTC. This encodes CASSGEAALEGQFF.

This clone was counted only a few times. This chain uses TRBV19 with TRBJ1-3; D may be TRBD1 (5 bases). The CDR3 contains 17 residues. The V end was cut by 5 bases, the J end by 0 bases, with 17 bases between. Germline CDR1 LNHDA, CDR2 SQIVND (reference sequence). Here the CDR3 DNA reads TGTGCCAGTAGTCCCTGGGGACGGGACCGCTCTGGAAACACCATATATTTT. Its protein product is CASSPWGRDRSGNTIYF.